Listed below are T cell receptor beta chains from one sample, sequenced in a study of STAT3 mutations in large granular lymphocyte leukemia. The method was immunoSEQ multiplex PCR; TCRdb's version includes in-frame clones alone and lacks a portion of them. The repertoire has a few thousand clones, roughly 22% of them found once; the top ten carry under 75%. The sequencing input was peripheral blood mononuclear cells. The receptors here all came from a man aged 60 to 75 with T-cell large granular lymphocyte leukemia. Some clones in this sample may be carry-over from other donors' samples. Each CDR3 is given with its conserved first and last residue. The D gene is left open where the match is weak. Size is stated for part of the rows, as once, few or many counts, or as a class when the clone is expanded.

V gene	D gene	clone size	J gene	CDR3 protein	CDR3 DNA
TRBV9	-	few	TRBJ2-1	CASSPRRAGNEQFF	TGTGCCAGCAGCCCCCGGAGGGCAGGGAATGAGCAGTTCTTC
TRBV20-1	-	once	TRBJ1-2	CSARWQTYYTF	TGCAGTGCTAGATGGCAGACGTACTACACCTTC
TRBV4-1	TRBD1	-	TRBJ1-2	CASSQGTGEFFGYTF	TGCGCCAGCAGCCAAGGGACAGGGGAGTTCTTTGGCTACACCTTC
TRBV29-1	-	-	TRBJ1-2	CSVRENYGYTF	TGCAGCGTCCGGGAGAACTATGGCTACACCTTC
TRBV18	-	-	TRBJ2-7	CASSPSSGAGEQYF	TGTGCCAGCTCACCCTCGTCGGGGGCCGGCGAGCAGTACTTC
TRBV18	-	few	TRBJ2-5	CASSPREGEETQYF	TGTGCCAGCTCACCCCGGGAAGGGGAAGAGACCCAGTACTTC
TRBV18	TRBD1	few	TRBJ2-5	CASSSTTGGVETQYF	TGTGCCAGCTCATCAACGACAGGGGGCGTAGAGACCCAGTACTTC
TRBV6-5	-	-	TRBJ1-5	CASSPDSVQPQHF	TGTGCCAGCAGTCCTGACAGTGTTCAGCCCCAGCATTTT
TRBV9	TRBD1	few	TRBJ2-7	CASSRGTGAYEQYF	TGTGCCAGCAGCCGCGGGACAGGGGCCTACGAGCAGTACTTC
TRBV5-1	-	-	TRBJ2-5	CASSLGGVETQYF	TGCGCCAGCAGCTTGGGCGGGGTTGAGACCCAGTACTTC
TRBV5-1	-	few	TRBJ1-1	CASRGTLENTEAFF	TGCGCCAGCAGAGGGACCCTTGAGAACACTGAAGCTTTCTTT
TRBV13	-	few	TRBJ2-1	CASSSGVSSYNEQFF	TGTGCCAGCAGCTCTGGTGTAAGCTCCTACAATGAGCAGTTCTTC
TRBV29-1	-	-	TRBJ1-2	CSVERGLGYTF	TGCAGCGTTGAGCGGGGGCTTGGCTACACCTTC
TRBV7-9	TRBD1	few	TRBJ1-4	CASSPRQGGEKLFF	TGTGCCAGCAGCCCGAGACAGGGAGGCGAAAAACTGTTTTTT
TRBV28	-	-	TRBJ1-5	CASSAGLNNQPQHF	TGTGCCAGCAGCGCCGGACTGAATAATCAGCCCCAGCATTTT
TRBV18	TRBD2	few	TRBJ2-1	CASSPGLAGGGEQFF	TGTGCCAGCTCACCTGGACTAGCGGGAGGGGGTGAGCAGTTCTTC
TRBV9	TRBD2	-	TRBJ2-2	CASSVVSRGGTGELFF	TGTGCCAGCAGCGTAGTATCGCGGGGGGGCACCGGGGAGCTGTTTTTT
TRBV7-2	TRBD2	-	TRBJ2-5	CASSLAPSGRSETQYF	TGTGCCAGCAGCTTAGCTCCGAGCGGGAGGTCTGAGACCCAGTACTTC
TRBV5-1	-	-	TRBJ1-3	CASSLEGTGNTIYF	TGCGCCAGCAGCTTGGAGGGTACGGGAAACACCATATATTTT
TRBV6-6	-	few	TRBJ2-1	CASSYMGSYNEQFF	TGTGCCAGCAGTTATATGGGCTCCTACAATGAGCAGTTCTTC
TRBV30	-	few	TRBJ1-2	CAWSVFGRNALTF	TGTGCCTGGAGTGTATTTGGTCGCAATGCCCTCACCTTC
TRBV7-9	-	-	TRBJ1-1	CASSSSGLNPISRFF	TGTGCCAGCAGCTCATCAGGATTAAACCCGATTTCACGCTTCTTT
TRBV2	-	-	TRBJ1-4	CASSVGGIGSGVGKLFF	TGTGCCAGCTCCGTAGGCGGGATAGGGTCGGGAGTTGGAAAACTGTTTTTT
TRBV5-1	TRBD2	-	TRBJ2-7	CASSQVGGAYEQYF	TGCGCCAGCAGCCAGGTGGGGGGGGCCTACGAGCAGTACTTC
TRBV30	-	-	TRBJ1-3	CAWSVGGSGNTIYF	TGTGCCTGGAGTGTTGGGGGGTCAGGAAACACCATATATTTT